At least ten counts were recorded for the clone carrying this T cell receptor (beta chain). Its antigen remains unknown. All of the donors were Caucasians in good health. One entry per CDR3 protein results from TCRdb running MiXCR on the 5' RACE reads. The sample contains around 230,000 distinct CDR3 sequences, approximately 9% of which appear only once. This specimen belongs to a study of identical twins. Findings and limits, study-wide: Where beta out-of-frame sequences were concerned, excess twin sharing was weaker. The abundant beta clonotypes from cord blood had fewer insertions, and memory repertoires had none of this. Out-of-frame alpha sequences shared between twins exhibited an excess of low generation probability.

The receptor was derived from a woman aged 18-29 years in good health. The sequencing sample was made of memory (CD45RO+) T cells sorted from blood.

CDR3 loop: CASGLGGGTEAFF. The CDR3 nucleotides read TGTGCTAGTGGTTTGGGAGGGGGCACTGAAGCTTTCTTT. The chain employs TRBV12-5 and TRBJ1-1, with D maybe TRBD1 (6 bases). Germline values: CDR1 LGHNT, CDR2 FRNRAP. CDR3 length: 13 amino acids. V was pared by 1 base and J by 4 bases, with 7 bases between.